This TCR beta chain appears in the sequencing data of a study of blood T cell repertoires in COVID-19. Here immunoSEQ multiplex PCR was the method, and the copy in TCRdb shows in-frame clones only, minus some. The sample gives some 200,000 clones, about 88% of which show up once; less than 3% is in the top ten. With 5 bases removed from V and 4 bases from J, the gap between germline ends came to 12 bases. CDR3 length equals 13 residues. Germline loops: CDR1 MGHRA, CDR2 YSYEKL. Sequenced input: peripheral blood. This sequence was found in a man aged 35 to 55 with active or convalescent COVID-19. V gene TRBV4-1 combines with J gene TRBJ2-7, with D perhaps TRBD1 (6 bases). The CDR3 DNA sequence: TGCGCCAGCAGCTACCGGGACATATACGAGCAGTACTTC. It yields the protein CASSYRDIYEQYF.